A single sample gave rise to the 14 T cell receptor beta chains below, sequenced in a study of cytomegalovirus exposure and HLA in healthy donors (dated by TCRdb to 2016 to 2017). The library was obtained by the immunoSEQ multiplex PCR assay. For the multiplex PCR, a mixture combining 60 forward primers for TCR Vbeta segments and 13 reverse primers for TCR Jbeta segments was used. Here the immuneACCESS table is served through TCRdb, limited to in-frame sequences with V and J called. Missing clones are a known gap in these copies; in checked studies unresolved V genes cover under half, and the rest lacks a known reason. This sample gives fewer than 90,000 clones in total; 65% to 75% of them show up just once. Clones ranked in the top ten supply 6.5% to 8% of the sample. Sequencing was carried out using PBMCs. The receptors come from a middle-aged man in good health and CMV-seropositive.

This clone was counted a single time. The chain joins TRBV10-3 to TRBJ2-7; 12 bases align to TRBD2. Germline lookup yields CDR1 ENHRY and CDR2 SYGVKD. V was clipped by 7 bases and J by 4 bases; unmatched bases: 8. The CDR3 length is 15 residues. CDR3 sequence reads: CAIKDPTSGGYEQYF. CDR3 sequence (DNA): TGTGCCATCAAGGACCCGACTAGCGGGGGATACGAGCAGTACTTC.

The chain carries TRBV6-5 and TRBJ1-1, with a weak D call TRBD1 (6 bases). Germline CDR1 is MNHEY and CDR2 is SVGAGI. The CDR3 is made up of 14 amino acids. The ends were cut back, 6 bases at V and 4 bases at J, with 15 bases in the middle. The CDR3, as DNA: TGTGCCAGCAGAAGGGACAACTCGGTCACTGAAGCTTTCTTT. It yields the protein CASRRDNSVTEAFF.

The chain is built from TRBV2 and TRBJ1-1; TRBD1 agrees at 9 bases. J lost 4 bases, V lost 6 bases, and 6 bases had no gene match. The CDR3 loop spans 14 amino acids. Germline loops: CDR1 SNHLY, CDR2 FYNNEI. In DNA, the CDR3 is TGTGCCAGCAGGCTTGGACAGGGGAGCACTGAAGCTTTCTTT. Encoded protein: CASRLGQGSTEAFF.

The chain carries TRBV5-1 and TRBJ2-1; 9 bases align to TRBD2. Germline assignment: CDR1 SGHRS and CDR2 YFSETQ. The CDR3 is 15 amino acids. J gave up 0 bases and V 6 bases, and 4 bases lay outside the gene matches. The CDR3 spells CASTGSGSSYNEQFF. In DNA form, the CDR3 reads TGCGCCAGCACCGGTAGCGGGAGCTCCTACAATGAGCAGTTCTTC.

The chain combines TRBV2 with TRBJ2-3; the D gene is possibly TRBD1 (5 bases). Trimming cost V 4 bases and J 0 bases, with 11 bases left between them. CDR1 is SNHLY and CDR2 is FYNNEI in the germline V gene. There are 15 residues in the CDR3. CDR3 amino acids: CASSAQGTSTDTQYF. CDR3 sequence (DNA): TGTGCCAGCAGTGCGCAGGGAACTAGCACAGATACGCAGTATTTT.

The V gene is TRBV7-2, the J gene TRBJ2-3; D is unclear. V lost 0 bases and J 6 bases, leaving 10 bases between the germline ends. The length of the CDR3 is 14 residues. Germline CDR1 SGHTA, CDR2 FQGNSA. The CDR3 DNA follows: TGTGCCAGCAGCTTAGCGCCACTTCTGGATACGCAGTATTTT. This codes for CASSLAPLLDTQYF.

The chain recombines TRBV14 with TRBJ2-7; D unclear. CDR1 and CDR2 from the germline V gene are SGHDN and FVKESK. The V gene lost 7 bases and the J gene lost 3 bases, with 10 bases spanning the gap. The CDR3 spans 12 residues. DNA of the CDR3: TGTGCCAGCAATGCAGGAAACTACGAGCAGTACTTC. Protein sequence: CASNAGNYEQYF.

The chain uses TRBV28 and TRBJ1-2, with D maybe TRBD1 (5 bases). This CDR3 is 14 amino acids long. With 5 bases removed from V and 6 bases from J, the gap between germline ends came to 16 bases. From germline, CDR1 is MDHEN and CDR2 SYDVKM. The CDR3 region has the DNA TGTGCCAGCAGTCCCTATACAGACAGAAATGGCTACACCTTC. Its translation is CASSPYTDRNGYTF.

The rearrangement uses TRBV6-5 and TRBJ1-2, with a tentative D call TRBD1 (6 bases). This CDR3 comprises 14 residues. The V end lost 6 bases, the J end lost 3 bases, and 14 bases lay between the germline ends. Germline V gene lookup returns CDR1 MNHEY and CDR2 SVGAGI. The CDR3 is CASSPRGGDYGYTF. The CDR3 DNA reads TGTGCCAGCAGCCCCCGGGGGGGCGACTATGGCTACACCTTC.

The chain is built from TRBV7-9 and TRBJ1-6, with 9 bases matching TRBD1. With 6 bases clipped from V and 9 bases from J, the junction kept 3 bases outside the gene matches. The CDR3 has 13 amino acids. Germline CDR1 and CDR2: SEHNR and FQNEAQ (reference sequence). CDR3 loop: CASRRTGASPLHF. The CDR3 bases are TGTGCCAGCAGGCGGACAGGGGCTTCACCCCTCCACTTT.

V usage is TRBV25-1 and J usage is TRBJ1-4; D remains ambiguous. V gave up 1 base and J gave up 0 bases, with 9 bases separating them. The CDR3 is 16 residues long. Per germline, CDR1 MGHDK and CDR2 SYGVNS. CDR3 protein: CASSESGVATNEKLFF. Here the CDR3 DNA reads TGTGCCAGCAGTGAATCGGGAGTTGCAACTAATGAAAAACTGTTTTTT. Full variable domain (remainder filled in from reference TRBV25-1 and TRBJ1-4): EADIYQTPRYLVIGTGKKITLECSQTMGHDKMYWYQQDPGMELHLIHYSYGVNSTEKGDLSSESTVSRIRTEHFPLTLESARPSHTSQYLCASSESGVATNEKLFFGSGTQLSVL.

This sequence joins TRBV19 and TRBJ2-5; 8 bases match TRBD1. Trimming at V came to 5 bases and at J to 5 bases, leaving 4 bases not matched to a gene. There are 13 residues in the CDR3. Germline V lookup: CDR1 LNHDA, CDR2 SQIVND (reference sequence). CDR3 nucleotides: TGTGCCAGTAGTGCGACAGGGGTGGAGACCCAGTACTTC. Translation gives CASSATGVETQYF.

The V call is TRBV4-2, the J call TRBJ1-5; 9 nucleotides agree with TRBD1. CDR1 is LGHNA, CDR2 YNFKEQ, per germline. The CDR3 is 16 residues long. The trim removed 3 bases at V and 5 bases at J, leaving 8 bases unmatched. CDR3 sequence: CASSQTQGAEDQPQHF. DNA of the CDR3: TGTGCCAGCAGCCAGACACAGGGGGCGGAGGATCAGCCCCAGCATTTT.

The rearrangement links TRBV7-9 to TRBJ1-1; 9 nucleotides line up with TRBD1. Germline V CDR1 and CDR2: SEHNR, FQNEAQ (reference sequence). The ends lost 8 bases at V and 5 bases at J; junction bases unmatched: 12. This CDR3 spans 15 amino acids. The CDR3 region has the DNA TGTGCCAGCGGACTCATGGGACAGGGAGGGACTGAAGCTTTCTTT. Translation: CASGLMGQGGTEAFF.